These 25 T cell receptor beta chains came from one sample sequenced in a study of cytomegalovirus exposure and HLA in healthy donors. PCR primers comprised 60 Vbeta and 13 Jbeta primers. Measured with immunoSEQ multiplex PCR; TCRdb has only the in-frame clones, and not every one. The sample yields about 140,000 clones, roughly 80% seen once. Source material: PBMCs. All receptors come from a man aged 30-40 years in good health and CMV-seronegative.

This clone was counted once. The chain couples TRBV13 to TRBJ2-7, with 8 positions matching TRBD1. Per germline, CDR1 PRHDT and CDR2 FYEKMQ (reference sequence). Losses at the gene ends were 5 bases for V and 3 bases for J; bases not matched to a gene: 6. There are 14 residues in the CDR3. CDR3 sequence reads: CASSQGQGFYEQYF. The CDR3, as DNA: TGTGCCAGCAGCCAAGGACAGGGCTTCTACGAGCAGTACTTC.

V gene TRBV10-2 combines with J gene TRBJ2-1; weak D call: TRBD2 (7 bases). The CDR3 spans 11 residues. V shed 8 bases and J shed 9 bases, with 11 bases lying between them. Germline assignment: CDR1 WSHSY and CDR2 SAAADI. CDR3 DNA sequence: TGCGCCAGCGTTAGGGGGGGTGAGCAGTTCTTC. Translated: CASVRGGEQFF.

The V call is TRBV7-2, the J call TRBJ1-4, with D possibly TRBD1 on 6 matching bases. Per the germline V gene, CDR1 is SGHTA and CDR2 is FQGNSA. The germline V and J ends were trimmed by 5 bases and 0 bases, with 10 bases remaining between them. There are 15 residues in the CDR3. CDR3 loop: CASSLTGPTNEKLFF. Written as DNA, the CDR3 is TGTGCCAGCAGCCTAACAGGGCCAACTAATGAAAAACTGTTTTTT.

This clone was seen more than once but under ten times. CDR3 coding DNA: TGCGCCAGCAGCTTGGCTGACAGCCGCACAGATACGCAGTATTTT. Its protein product is CASSLADSRTDTQYF. The chain has TRBV5-1 and TRBJ2-3, with TRBD1 as a possible D gene (5 bases). Germline-derived CDR1 and CDR2 are SGHRS and YFSETQ. This CDR3 has 15 amino acids. With 0 bases removed from V and 1 base from J, the gap between germline ends came to 9 bases.

This clone has a handful of counts. The rearrangement links TRBV4-3 to TRBJ1-2; unclear D gene. The CDR3 sequence is 17 residues long. V gave up 0 bases and J gave up 4 bases, with 18 bases separating them. In germline, CDR1 is LGHNA, CDR2 YSLEER. CDR3 loop: CASSQDQVRGSAYGYTF. In DNA, the CDR3 is TGCGCCAGCAGCCAAGATCAGGTTCGAGGGTCTGCCTATGGCTACACCTTC.

The rearrangement joins TRBV27 to TRBJ2-2; maybe TRBD1 (6 bases). V was pared by 4 bases and J by 6 bases, with 9 bases between. Germline values: CDR1 MNHEY, CDR2 SMNVEV (reference sequence). The CDR3 totals 13 residues. The CDR3, as DNA: TGTGCCAGCAGTTCCTACAGGGCCGGGGAGCTGTTTTTT. Amino acids: CASSSYRAGELFF.

This clone was seen once. The rearrangement joins TRBV5-1 to TRBJ1-4; the D gene is possibly TRBD1 (6 bases). V was clipped by 4 bases and J by 3 bases, with 10 bases between them. The CDR3 contains 14 residues. CDR1 is SGHRS, CDR2 YFSETQ, per germline. CDR3 coding DNA: TGCGCCAGCAGCAGACAGGCGTCTAATGAAAAACTGTTTTTT. Its translation: CASSRQASNEKLFF.

The V and J genes are TRBV28 and TRBJ1-1, with 7 nucleotides matching TRBD1. The trim removed 6 bases at V and 7 bases at J, leaving 5 bases unmatched. Germline loops: CDR1 MDHEN, CDR2 SYDVKM. The CDR3 covers 12 residues. The CDR3 nucleotides are TGTGCCAGCAGCCCTGACAGGGATGAAGCTTTCTTT. Residues: CASSPDRDEAFF.

The chain combines TRBV6-1 with TRBJ2-3; TRBD2 matches at 10 bases. V was pared by 4 bases and J by 4 bases, with 17 bases of the junction left unmatched. CDR1 is MNHNS, CDR2 SASEGT, per germline. The CDR3 consists of 19 residues. For the CDR3, the DNA is TGTGCCAGCAGTGGGGGTGGAGCGGGAGGGCCCATAGCGTCAGATACGCAGTATTTT. Translating it yields CASSGGGAGGPIASDTQYF.

The V and J genes are TRBV7-7 and TRBJ1-1, with D possibly matching TRBD1 (6 bases). V was clipped by 4 bases and J by 1 base, with 13 bases between them. The CDR3 runs to 15 residues. Per germline, CDR1 SSHAT and CDR2 FNYEAQ (reference sequence). This chain's CDR3 is CASSYTGQSNTEAFF. The CDR3, as DNA: TGTGCCAGCAGCTACACCGGACAGTCGAACACTGAAGCTTTCTTT. Filled out from reference TRBV7-7 and TRBJ1-1, the complete variable domain reads GAGVSQSPRYKVTKRGQDVTLRCDPISSHATLYWYQQALGQGPEFLTYFNYEAQPDKSGLPSDRFSAERPEGSISTLTIQRTEQRDSAMYRCASSYTGQSNTEAFFGQGTRLTVV.

This clone was detected a few times. The J gene is TRBJ1-1, the V gene TRBV30, with D maybe TRBD1 (6 bases). CDR1 GTSNPN and CDR2 SVGIG come from the germline V gene (reference sequence). The CDR3 extends over 12 amino acids. V was cut by 0 bases and J by 8 bases, with 10 bases left in between. The CDR3 here is CAWSVQGGEAFF. The CDR3 coding sequence is TGTGCCTGGAGTGTACAGGGTGGGGAAGCTTTCTTT.

The chain employs TRBV7-9 and TRBJ1-1; D is unresolved. The germline gives CDR1 SEHNR, CDR2 FQNEAQ (reference sequence). V dropped 0 bases and J dropped 11 bases, with 7 bases sitting between them. The CDR3 runs 11 residues. The CDR3 here is CASSLASMAFF. CDR3 DNA sequence: TGTGCCAGCAGCTTAGCTTCCATGGCTTTCTTT. The whole variable domain, filled in from reference TRBV7-9 and TRBJ1-1, reads DTGVSQNPRHKITKRGQNVTFRCDPISEHNRLYWYRQTLGQGPEFLTYFQNEAQLEKSRLLSDRFSAERPKGSFSTLEIQRTEQGDSAMYLCASSLASMAFFGQGTRLTVV.

This sequence joins TRBV12-5 and TRBJ2-2, with TRBD2 identical over 7 bases. J lost 5 bases, V lost 4 bases, and 13 bases had no gene match. CDR1 is LGHNT, CDR2 FRNRAP, per germline. The length of the CDR3 is 17 residues. The DNA for the CDR3 is TGTGCTAGTGGTTCGCAAGGGGACTACTTTTTTACCGGGGAGCTGTTTTTT. Its protein is CASGSQGDYFFTGELFF.

The chain has TRBV11-3 and TRBJ2-1; 9 nucleotides agree with TRBD2. V gave up 5 bases and J gave up 1 base; unmatched junction bases: 9. From germline, CDR1 is SGHNT and CDR2 YENEEA. The CDR3 is made up of 17 amino acids. Here the CDR3 DNA reads TGTGCCAGCAGCCCCAGGCGGGGGGGAGGTTCCTACAATGAGCAGTTCTTC. It yields the protein CASSPRRGGGSYNEQFF.

This chain joins TRBV2 and TRBJ1-1; 8 nucleotides line up with TRBD1. CDR1 and CDR2 (germline): SNHLY, FYNNEI. The CDR3 runs to 15 residues. With 7 bases clipped from V and 4 bases from J, the junction kept 11 bases outside the gene matches. CDR3 coding DNA: TGTGCCAGCACCGCACGACAGGGGAGGATCACTGAAGCTTTCTTT. This codes for CASTARQGRITEAFF. Together with reference TRBV2 and TRBJ1-1, the CDR3 gives the full variable domain: EPEVTQTPSHQVTQMGQEVILRCVPISNHLYFYWYRQILGQKVEFLVSFYNNEISEKSEIFDDQFSVERPDGSNFTLKIRSTKLEDSAMYFCASTARQGRITEAFFGQGTRLTVV.

As DNA, the CDR3 is TGCGCCAGCAGTGAGTCGCTAGCGGCCTCCAATGAGCAGTTCTTC. Amino acids: CASSESLAASNEQFF. The chain employs TRBV10-1 and TRBJ2-1; TRBD2 matches at 7 bases. Germline values: CDR1 WNHNN, CDR2 SYGVQD (reference sequence). The CDR3 is 15 amino acids. Germline trimming cut 0 bases from V and 6 bases from J; bases unmatched to any gene: 5.

V usage is TRBV19 and J usage is TRBJ2-1, with D tentatively TRBD2 (6 bases). V lost 5 bases and J 6 bases, leaving 11 bases between the germline ends. Germline CDR1 is LNHDA and CDR2 is SQIVND (reference sequence). The length of the CDR3 is 13 residues. In DNA form, the CDR3 reads TGTGCCAGTAGTGTGCGGGGCCGCAATGAGCAGTTCTTC. This translates into CASSVRGRNEQFF.

The gene calls are TRBV25-1 and TRBJ1-5; 10 bases are a match to TRBD1. CDR3 length: 15 residues. Germline V lookup: CDR1 MGHDK, CDR2 SYGVNS. With 5 bases clipped from V and 7 bases from J, the junction kept 8 bases outside the gene matches. CDR3: CASSPTGGEKQPQHF. As DNA, the CDR3 is TGTGCCAGCAGTCCGACAGGGGGCGAGAAACAGCCCCAGCATTTT.

In its sample, this clone was seen once. The chain links TRBV5-1 to TRBJ2-1, with 8 bases that match TRBD2. Germline trimming cut 3 bases from V and 4 bases from J; bases unmatched to any gene: 3. Germline V gene data show CDR1 as SGHRS and CDR2 as YFSETQ. The CDR3 is 14 residues long. CDR3 sequence (DNA): TGCGCCAGCAGCTCGGGACTAGAGTACAATGAGCAGTTCTTC. Amino acids: CASSSGLEYNEQFF.

This clone has a single count. The rearrangement uses TRBV6-4 and TRBJ1-4; D not certain. Germline V gives CDR1 MRHNA, CDR2 SNTAGT. The CDR3 extends over 13 amino acids. Trimming removed 3 bases at V and 5 bases at J, with 7 bases between. CDR3 loop: CASSEVRNEKLFF. CDR3 nucleotide sequence: TGTGCCAGCAGTGAAGTCAGAAATGAAAAACTGTTTTTT.

The sample holds a few counts of this clone. The chain carries TRBV5-6 and TRBJ1-1; no clear D. The germline gives CDR1 SGHDT, CDR2 YYEEEE. The CDR3 extends over 12 amino acids. The V gene lost 4 bases and the J gene lost 4 bases, with 8 bases spanning the gap. DNA for the CDR3: TGTGCCAGCAGCATAGACACCACTGAAGCTTTCTTT. It translates to CASSIDTTEAFF.

This clone has a single count. The rearrangement links TRBV18 to TRBJ2-3; 8 bases map to TRBD1. Germline V gene lookup returns CDR1 KGHSH and CDR2 LQKENI. The CDR3 extends over 15 amino acids. V dropped 3 bases and J dropped 5; count of bases not matched to a gene: 7. CDR3 region: CASSPPGQVRDTQYF. In DNA, the CDR3 is TGTGCCAGCTCACCGCCGGGACAGGTTAGAGATACGCAGTATTTT.

The rearrangement uses TRBV5-6 and TRBJ2-1, with D perhaps TRBD2 (5 bases). Germline V gene sequence: CDR1 SGHDT, CDR2 YYEEEE. V was shortened by 4 bases and J by 0 bases, with 17 bases between the two germline ends. The CDR3 totals 17 residues. The CDR3 protein is CASSGRVPGSSYNEQFF. DNA of the CDR3: TGTGCCAGCAGCGGACGGGTCCCTGGGAGCTCCTACAATGAGCAGTTCTTC.

The chain uses TRBV7-2 and TRBJ1-1; the D is unclear. V shed 2 bases and J shed 7 bases, with 11 bases lying between them. CDR1 and CDR2 (germline): SGHTA, FQGNSA. This CDR3 is built from 13 residues. CDR3 nucleotide sequence: TGTGCCAGCAGCTTAATCGGGGTAGGTGAAGCTTTCTTT. Its translation: CASSLIGVGEAFF.

The chain links TRBV7-9 to TRBJ2-5; 7 bases are a match to TRBD1. CDR3 length: 14 residues. Germline-derived CDR1 and CDR2 are SEHNR and FQNEAQ (reference sequence). V gave up 4 bases and J gave up 1 base; unmatched junction bases: 3. CDR3 nucleotides: TGTGCCAGCAGCTGGGGACAGATCCAAGAGACCCAGTACTTC. Translating it yields CASSWGQIQETQYF.